These T cell receptor beta chains were read from a single sample in a study of blood T cell repertoires in COVID-19. Some clones are missing from TCRdb's copy, which holds only in-frame ones; the method was immunoSEQ multiplex PCR. Among about 170,000 clones listed, roughly 85% were seen once. Source material: PBMCs or T cells enriched from blood (not recorded which). Receptor source: an older woman in a cohort exposed to, infected with or recovered from COVID-19 (not recorded which). CDR3s include the opening cysteine and the closing phenylalanine or tryptophan. D genes are given only for firm matches. Clone size is not always given. Where it is, it says once, few, many or a class for expanded clones.

size: .
D: TRBD2
J: TRBJ2-1
V: TRBV28
DNA: TGTGCCAGCAGTTCTCTTTCGACTAGCGGGATCCGCAATGAGCAGTTCTTC
CDR3: CASSSLSTSGIRNEQFF

size: .
D: TRBD2
J: TRBJ2-5
V: TRBV29-1
DNA: TGCAGCGTTGAAGGGGGTAGCGGGGGACGGGAGACCCAGTACTTC
CDR3: CSVEGGSGGRETQYF

size: .
D: TRBD1
J: TRBJ2-7
V: TRBV4-1
DNA: TGCGCCAGCAGCCCCTCGTGGACAGGGGAGTACGAGCAGTACTTC
CDR3: CASSPSWTGEYEQYF

size: .
D: TRBD1
J: TRBJ1-2
V: TRBV4-3
DNA: TGCGCCAGCAGCCAAATGACAGGGACGGGTGGCTACACCTTC
CDR3: CASSQMTGTGGYTF

size: .
D: .
J: TRBJ1-6
V: TRBV18
DNA: TGTGCCAGCTCAAGACAAGGGGCCATGGGTTCACCCCTCCACTTT
CDR3: CASSRQGAMGSPLHF

size: many
D: .
J: TRBJ2-2
V: TRBV7-9
DNA: TGTGCCAGCAGCCCCGCGAGGCTCGGGGGGCTGTTTTTT
CDR3: CASSPARLGGLFF

size: .
D: TRBD2
J: TRBJ2-1
V: TRBV9
DNA: TGTGCCAGCACCTCCACTAGCGACTCCTACAATGAGCAGTTCTTC
CDR3: CASTSTSDSYNEQFF

size: .
D: .
J: TRBJ1-3
V: TRBV18
DNA: TGTGCCAGCTCAACCCTTGGACACAGCTCTGGAAACACCATATATTTT
CDR3: CASSTLGHSSGNTIYF

size: .
D: TRBD1
J: TRBJ2-7
V: TRBV5-1
DNA: TGCGCCAGCAGCCCCGGGAATACAGGGGGCTACGAGCAGTACTTC
CDR3: CASSPGNTGGYEQYF

size: .
D: .
J: TRBJ2-3
V: TRBV28
DNA: TGTGCCAGCAGCCGACCTAGCTCTGATACGCAGTATTTT
CDR3: CASSRPSSDTQYF

size: few
D: TRBD1
J: TRBJ1-6
V: TRBV6-4
DNA: TGTGCCAGCAGCCGACAGGGCAATTCACCCCTCCACTTT
CDR3: CASSRQGNSPLHF

size: .
D: .
J: TRBJ2-3
V: TRBV19
DNA: TGTGCCAGTAGTATAGGGGCAGCGAGGGGCACAGATACGCAGTATTTT
CDR3: CASSIGAARGTDTQYF

size: .
D: .
J: TRBJ2-3
V: TRBV14
DNA: TGTGCCAGCAGCAGGCCGGGGACCGGGGGTGACTCTAGCACAGATACGCAGTATTTT
CDR3: CASSRPGTGGDSSTDTQYF

size: few
D: TRBD2
J: TRBJ2-7
V: TRBV9
DNA: TGTGCCAGCAGCCCACGAGCCGGAGCGGGAGGGTTCTCCTACGAGCAGTACTTC
CDR3: CASSPRAGAGGFSYEQYF

size: .
D: .
J: TRBJ1-2
V: TRBV18
DNA: TGTGCCAGCTCACCACCCGTTTCCAGGGCTCCTCTCTATGGCTACACCTTC
CDR3: CASSPPVSRAPLYGYTF

size: .
D: TRBD1
J: TRBJ2-5
V: TRBV5-1
DNA: TGCGCCAGCAGCCCGGGACAGGGCGTGGAGACCCAGTACTTC
CDR3: CASSPGQGVETQYF

size: .
D: TRBD2
J: TRBJ2-3
V: TRBV5-1
DNA: TGCGCCAGCAGCTTGGGTCTAGCGGGAGGAGGCACAGATACGCAGTATTTT
CDR3: CASSLGLAGGGTDTQYF

size: .
D: TRBD1
J: TRBJ1-5
V: TRBV29-1
DNA: TGCAGCGTTGGGGAGACAGGGATGGGCAATCAGCCCCAGCATTTT
CDR3: CSVGETGMGNQPQHF

size: .
D: TRBD1
J: TRBJ1-5
V: TRBV6-5
DNA: TGTGCCAGCAGTTACAGACAGGGAGGTCAGCCCCAGCATTTT
CDR3: CASSYRQGGQPQHF

size: .
D: .
J: TRBJ2-1
V: TRBV18
DNA: TGTGCCAGCTCAGCAAATTCGGACAGATCCAATGAGCAGTTCTTC
CDR3: CASSANSDRSNEQFF

size: .
D: TRBD1
J: TRBJ1-2
V: TRBV3-1/TRBV3-2
DNA: TGTGCCAGCAGCCAAGACGCGACAGGGTGGAGTGGCTACACCTTC
CDR3: CASSQDATGWSGYTF

size: .
D: .
J: TRBJ2-5
V: TRBV18
DNA: TGTGCCAGCTCGCCGGTAAACGGGTACCAAGAGACCCAGTACTTC
CDR3: CASSPVNGYQETQYF

size: .
D: .
J: TRBJ2-1
V: TRBV28
DNA: TGTGCCAGCAGTTTATTTCGAGTGCCCGAGCAGTTCTTC
CDR3: CASSLFRVPEQFF

size: few
D: .
J: TRBJ1-1
V: TRBV3-1/TRBV3-2
DNA: TGTGCCAGCAGGGGGCTGGGCACTGAAGCTTTCTTT
CDR3: CASRGLGTEAFF

size: .
D: TRBD2
J: TRBJ2-3
V: TRBV23-1
DNA: TGCGCCAGCAGTCAATCGTCTTTAGCTAGCGGGAGGGCCTGTACAGATACGCAGTATTTT
CDR3: CASSQSSLASGRACTDTQYF

size: .
D: TRBD1
J: TRBJ2-7
V: TRBV13
DNA: TGTGCCAGCAGCTGGGACAGGGGTTACGAGCAGTACTTC
CDR3: CASSWDRGYEQYF

size: .
D: TRBD1
J: TRBJ1-1
V: TRBV29-1
DNA: TGCAGCGGTACGGGACAGGGGAACACTGAAGCTTTCTTT
CDR3: CSGTGQGNTEAFF

size: .
D: .
J: TRBJ1-4
V: TRBV5-4
DNA: TGTGCCAGCAGCCCGGGCGAGCGGTCTAATGAAAAACTGTTTTTT
CDR3: CASSPGERSNEKLFF

size: many
D: TRBD1
J: TRBJ1-1
V: TRBV28
DNA: TGTGCCAGCAGTTTAACAGGGGCGAACACTGAAGCTTTCTTT
CDR3: CASSLTGANTEAFF

size: .
D: TRBD1
J: TRBJ2-4
V: TRBV18
DNA: TGTGCCAGCTCACCAAGGACAGGGGCACAAAACATTCAGTACTTC
CDR3: CASSPRTGAQNIQYF

size: once
D: TRBD1
J: TRBJ1-4
V: TRBV15
DNA: TGTGCCACCAGCAGGAACCCGGGACAGGGCGAAAAACTGTTTTTT
CDR3: CATSRNPGQGEKLFF

size: .
D: .
J: TRBJ2-3
V: TRBV3-1/TRBV3-2
DNA: TGTGCCAGCAGCCAAGATTTTAGAAGGGGAGGAGGGTCAAAGGGTACGCAGTATTTT
CDR3: CASSQDFRRGGGSKGTQYF

size: .
D: .
J: TRBJ1-4
V: TRBV19
DNA: TGTGCCAGTACCTCCCCTAGGGCAGGGTCGGCGGGGAGAAATGAAAAACTGTTTTTT
CDR3: CASTSPRAGSAGRNEKLFF

size: .
D: .
J: TRBJ2-5
V: TRBV6-1
DNA: TGTGCCAGCAGTGAATACAGGGAAGAGACCCAGTACTTC
CDR3: CASSEYREETQYF

size: .
D: TRBD1
J: TRBJ1-2
V: TRBV7-8
DNA: TGTGCCAGCAGTGCCGGGGACAGGCATAACTATGGCTACACCTTC
CDR3: CASSAGDRHNYGYTF

size: few
D: .
J: TRBJ2-7
V: TRBV7-8
DNA: TGTGCCAGCAGCTTTCAGGGATCCACCGAGCAGTACTTC
CDR3: CASSFQGSTEQYF

size: .
D: .
J: TRBJ1-2
V: TRBV27
DNA: TGTGCCAGCAGTTCAGGGGAGTACTATGGCTACACCTTC
CDR3: CASSSGEYYGYTF

size: .
D: TRBD2
J: TRBJ2-1
V: TRBV19
DNA: TGTGCCAGTAGTGCTCGGACTAGCGGGCTCGATGAGCAGTTCTTC
CDR3: CASSARTSGLDEQFF

size: few
D: TRBD2
J: TRBJ2-7
V: TRBV28
DNA: TGTGCCAGCAGCGGACTAGCGGGCGTTTACGAGCAGTACTTC
CDR3: CASSGLAGVYEQYF

size: .
D: TRBD1
J: TRBJ1-2
V: TRBV6-5
DNA: TGTGCCAGCAGTCGAGACAGGGCCCAGAGAGGCTACACCTTC
CDR3: CASSRDRAQRGYTF

size: .
D: TRBD2
J: TRBJ2-5
V: TRBV27
DNA: TGTGCCAGCAGTCTTGGACTAGCGGGAGTCCAGAAGACCCAGTACTTC
CDR3: CASSLGLAGVQKTQYF

size: .
D: TRBD1
J: TRBJ2-7
V: TRBV7-9
DNA: TGTGCCAGCAGCTTAGCCACAGGGGGCTTTAACGAGCAGTACTTC
CDR3: CASSLATGGFNEQYF

size: .
D: .
J: TRBJ1-1
V: TRBV19
DNA: TGTGCCAGTAGGTTGGTTGGTACAGCGAACACTGAAGCTTTCTTT
CDR3: CASRLVGTANTEAFF

size: few
D: .
J: TRBJ1-5
V: TRBV19
DNA: TGTGCCAGTAGTATAGAACGTAGGCGAGGGCAGCCCCAGCATTTT
CDR3: CASSIERRRGQPQHF

size: .
D: .
J: TRBJ1-6
V: TRBV6-6
DNA: TGTGCCAGCAGTTACCTGGAGAGCGCACCCCTCCACTTT
CDR3: CASSYLESAPLHF

size: once
D: .
J: TRBJ2-5
V: TRBV2
DNA: TGTGCCAGCAACACCCACCTCGGAGGGCAAGAGACCCAGTACTTC
CDR3: CASNTHLGGQETQYF

size: .
D: .
J: TRBJ1-2
V: TRBV28
DNA: TGTGCCAGCAGTTTCGCCCAGGGGCCCTATGGCTACACCTTC
CDR3: CASSFAQGPYGYTF

size: .
D: TRBD2
J: TRBJ2-7
V: TRBV5-1
DNA: TGCGCCAGCAGCCCATTAGCGGGAGGGTCCTACGAGCAGTACTTC
CDR3: CASSPLAGGSYEQYF

size: .
D: .
J: TRBJ1-3
V: TRBV10-3
DNA: TGTGCCATCAGCACAGGTTTGAGGGGAAACACCATATATTTT
CDR3: CAISTGLRGNTIYF

size: few
D: TRBD2
J: TRBJ2-2
V: TRBV11-3
DNA: TGTGCCAGCAGCTTGTCCGCGGGAGTGGCGAACACCGGGGAGCTGTTTTTT
CDR3: CASSLSAGVANTGELFF